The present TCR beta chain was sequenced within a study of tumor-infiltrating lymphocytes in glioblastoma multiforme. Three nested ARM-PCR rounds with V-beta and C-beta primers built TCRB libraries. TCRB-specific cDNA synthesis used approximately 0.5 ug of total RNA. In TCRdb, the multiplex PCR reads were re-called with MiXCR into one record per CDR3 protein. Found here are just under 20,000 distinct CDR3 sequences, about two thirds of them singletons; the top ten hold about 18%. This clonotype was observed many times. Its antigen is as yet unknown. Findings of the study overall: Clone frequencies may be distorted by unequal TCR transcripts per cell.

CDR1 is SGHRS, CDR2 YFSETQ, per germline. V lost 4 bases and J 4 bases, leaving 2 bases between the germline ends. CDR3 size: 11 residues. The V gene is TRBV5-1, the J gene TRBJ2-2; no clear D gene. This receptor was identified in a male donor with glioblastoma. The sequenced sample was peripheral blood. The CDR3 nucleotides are TGCGCCAGCAGCACCACCGGGGAGCTGTTTTTT. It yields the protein CASSTTGELFF.